The TCR beta chain described here comes from a study of somatic mutations in cytotoxic T cells in rheumatoid arthritis. Study in general: Flow sorting of some V beta antibody-stained T cells reached nearly 100% purity, with V beta1+ cells also TCRB-sequenced.

Study outcomes and limitations: Antigen targets of the expanded CD8+ clones remained unidentified. Relative to age-matched healthy controls, rheumatoid arthritis patients did not differ significantly in CD8+ T-cell clonality.

On this clone itself: Its antigen is not identified.

The CDR3 contains 14 residues. J was trimmed by 5 bases and V by 1 base; bases with no gene match: 2. Germline V gene lookup returns CDR1 MGHRA and CDR2 YSYEKL. Clones were sequenced by immunoSEQ multiplex PCR, and TCRdb holds only the in-frame ones, with some missing. The sample records 35,000 to 45,000 clones, roughly four fifths being singletons. V usage is TRBV4-1 and J usage is TRBJ2-7, with 10 positions matching TRBD1. The source of this sequence is a man in his forties or fifties in good health. Sequenced material: CD8+ T cells sorted from blood. DNA for the CDR3: TGCGCCAGCAGCCAAGGGACAGGGGGTCACGAGCAGTACTTC. It yields the protein CASSQGTGGHEQYF.